Below are 23 T cell receptor beta chains sequenced from a single sample in a study of blood T cell repertoires in COVID-19. TCRdb keeps only in-frame clones here, not all; method: immunoSEQ multiplex PCR. The sample holds some 110,000 clones, 81% seen once. Sequencing was done on a sample of peripheral blood. The receptors shown here come from a woman in her 70s with acute or convalescent COVID-19.

The CDR3, as DNA: TGCGCCAGCAGCATTAATAGGGGACAGGGTATATCCTACGAGCAGTACTTC. Its translation is CASSINRGQGISYEQYF. The gene calls are TRBV5-1 and TRBJ2-7; 9 bases are shared with TRBD1. V lost 4 bases to trimming and J lost 1 base; unmatched junction nucleotides: 12. Germline lookup yields CDR1 SGHRS and CDR2 YFSETQ. This CDR3 has 17 amino acids.

The chain has TRBV28 and TRBJ2-3; 7 nucleotides match TRBD1. Germline V gives CDR1 MDHEN, CDR2 SYDVKM. The CDR3 totals 14 residues. The V segment lost 3 bases and the J segment 4 bases; nucleotides outside the gene matches: 4. The CDR3 coding sequence is TGTGCCAGCAGTTTTTTGACAGGGTCAGATACGCAGTATTTT. Translating gives CASSFLTGSDTQYF.

This chain's CDR3 is CASSLGGGNQPQHF. In DNA form, the CDR3 reads TGTGCCAGCAGCTTAGGGGGAGGCAATCAGCCCCAGCATTTT. The chain carries TRBV11-2 and TRBJ1-5; D unclear. V was shortened by 1 base and J by 2 bases, with 6 bases between the two germline ends. The V gene's germline CDR1 is SGHAT and CDR2 FQNNGV. The CDR3 has 14 amino acids.

V is TRBV10-3 and J is TRBJ1-2, with D possibly being TRBD1 (5 bases). The CDR3 sequence is 13 residues long. V gave up 6 bases and J gave up 7 bases, with 15 bases separating them. Germline V lookup: CDR1 ENHRY, CDR2 SYGVKD. Here the CDR3 DNA reads TGTGCCATCAGCCTTGGGGCAGAGGCTGGCTACACCTTC. It is translated as CAISLGAEAGYTF.

The chain is built from TRBV11-2 and TRBJ2-1; D may be TRBD1 (6 bases). The ends were cut back, 6 bases at V and 7 bases at J, with 19 bases in the middle. CDR3 length: 15 residues. Germline V gene sequence: CDR1 SGHAT, CDR2 FQNNGV. CDR3 sequence reads: CASRAYQGRLNEQFF. For the CDR3, the DNA is TGTGCCAGCAGAGCTTACCAGGGGAGATTGAATGAGCAGTTCTTC.

The gene calls are TRBV15 and TRBJ2-3; TRBD2 matches 8 bases. V dropped 0 bases and J dropped 4; count of bases not matched to a gene: 9. CDR3 length equals 17 residues. From germline, CDR1 is LNHNV and CDR2 YYDKDF (reference sequence). CDR3 sequence: CATSRDRAGGFADTQYF. CDR3 in DNA: TGTGCCACCAGCAGAGATAGGGCGGGAGGCTTCGCAGATACGCAGTATTTT.

This chain uses TRBV30 with TRBJ2-1, with D unclear. Germline CDR1 GTSNPN, CDR2 SVGIG (reference sequence). The V end lost 0 bases, the J end lost 9 bases, and 12 bases lay between the germline ends. The CDR3 runs to 13 residues. CDR3 amino acids: CAWSVLRFSEQFF. The DNA of the CDR3 is TGTGCCTGGAGTGTACTGAGGTTCAGTGAGCAGTTCTTC.

V and J are TRBV2 and TRBJ2-7, with 11 bases that match TRBD1. The CDR3 has 16 amino acids. With 6 bases clipped from V and 5 bases from J, the junction kept 12 bases outside the gene matches. The germline V gene has CDR1 SNHLY and CDR2 FYNNEI. The CDR3 sequence is CASSLLGGTGGNEQYF. The CDR3 DNA reads TGTGCCAGCAGCCTCCTTGGCGGGACAGGGGGGAACGAGCAGTACTTC.

The chain employs TRBV5-6 and TRBJ1-5; D is unclear. Deletions cut 3 bases from V and 1 base from J, with 8 bases between. Germline CDR1 is SGHDT and CDR2 is YYEEEE. The length of the CDR3 is 14 residues. The CDR3 is CASSSFLSNQPQHF. Here the CDR3 DNA reads TGTGCCAGCAGCTCTTTCTTGAGCAATCAGCCCCAGCATTTT.

This chain uses TRBV7-2 with TRBJ2-3; TRBD2 aligns across 8 bases. CDR3 length equals 15 residues. Germline V lookup: CDR1 SGHTA, CDR2 FQGNSA. V trimming: 2 bases; J trimming: 6 bases; junction bases outside the gene matches: 7. The CDR3 sequence is CASSLSGGAVDTQYF. CDR3 coding DNA: TGTGCCAGCAGCTTATCCGGGGGGGCCGTGGATACGCAGTATTTT.

The V and J genes are TRBV19 and TRBJ2-2, with 7 nucleotides matching TRBD1. V was clipped by 5 bases and J by 4 bases; unmatched bases: 7. The CDR3 loop spans 15 amino acids. Germline CDR1 LNHDA, CDR2 SQIVND (reference sequence). The DNA of the CDR3 is TGTGCCAGTAGTGTGACAGGGAGCGGCACCGGGGAGCTGTTTTTT. It specifies CASSVTGSGTGELFF.

CDR3 loop: CASTPAGLQGSGSPLHF. The CDR3 coding sequence is TGTGCCAGCACCCCCGCCGGATTACAGGGTTCAGGCTCACCCCTCCACTTT. The V gene is TRBV7-2, the J gene TRBJ1-6, with D possibly being TRBD1 (6 bases). The CDR3 totals 17 residues. CDR1 is SGHTA and CDR2 is FQGNSA in the germline V gene. V was pared by 7 bases and J by 10 bases, with 26 bases between.

The chain couples TRBV9 to TRBJ1-1; D is perhaps TRBD1 (5 bases). V gave up 0 bases and J gave up 5 bases, with 8 bases separating them. Germline values: CDR1 SGDLS, CDR2 YYNGEE. The CDR3 spans 13 residues. CDR3 sequence reads: CASSVAGETEAFF. In DNA form, the CDR3 reads TGTGCCAGCAGCGTAGCGGGGGAGACTGAAGCTTTCTTT.

The J gene is TRBJ2-1, the V gene TRBV19; 7 bases agree with TRBD1. Trimming removed 0 bases from V and 3 bases from J; junction bases left unmatched: 2. Germline V gives CDR1 LNHDA, CDR2 SQIVND (reference sequence). The CDR3 spans 15 residues. The CDR3: CASSIEGQIYNEQFF. The CDR3 nucleotides are TGTGCCAGTAGTATAGAGGGACAGATCTACAATGAGCAGTTCTTC.

The chain employs TRBV5-1 and TRBJ2-1; D might be TRBD2 (6 bases). The CDR3 is 16 amino acids. V dropped 0 bases and J dropped 0 bases, with 10 bases sitting between them. In germline, CDR1 is SGHRS, CDR2 YFSETQ. CDR3 DNA sequence: TGCGCCAGCAGCTTGGGATCCGGGAGCTCCTACAATGAGCAGTTCTTC. The encoded protein is CASSLGSGSSYNEQFF.

This clone showed up just a few times. V usage is TRBV7-9 and J usage is TRBJ2-1; TRBD1 agrees at 7 bases. The CDR3 is 14 amino acids. The trim removed 2 bases at V and 6 bases at J, leaving 4 bases unmatched. Germline loops: CDR1 SEHNR, CDR2 FQNEAQ (reference sequence). The CDR3, as DNA: TGTGCCAGCAGCTTAACCGACAGGGCCAATGAGCAGTTCTTC. This codes for CASSLTDRANEQFF.

The chain links TRBV7-3 to TRBJ1-1; D not resolved. The germline gives CDR1 SGHTA, CDR2 FQGTGA. Trimming stripped 5 bases from V and 0 bases from J, with 10 bases between. This CDR3 spans 14 amino acids. The CDR3, as DNA: TGTGCCAGCAGCCCAAACAGTCTGAACACTGAAGCTTTCTTT. Its protein is CASSPNSLNTEAFF.

The chain joins TRBV4-1 to TRBJ2-7; 11 positions match TRBD2. After removal of 2 bases from V and 6 bases from J, the junction contained 6 bases not matched to a gene. Germline assignment: CDR1 MGHRA and CDR2 YSYEKL. The length of the CDR3 is 15 residues. CDR3 nucleotides: TGCGCCAGCAGCCAACCTAGCGGGGGGTTTAGCGAGCAGTACTTC. Amino acid sequence: CASSQPSGGFSEQYF.

The J gene is TRBJ2-5, the V gene TRBV28; possible D gene TRBD1, 5 bases. CDR3 length: 14 residues. CDR1 and CDR2 (germline): MDHEN, SYDVKM. Trimming took 6 bases from V and 4 from J, leaving 15 bases between them. CDR3 sequence (DNA): TGTGCCAGCAGAACCAGGGTTTATCCAGAGACCCAGTACTTC. This gives the protein CASRTRVYPETQYF. Full variable domain (missing parts from reference TRBV28 and TRBJ2-5): DVKVTQSSRYLVKRTGEKVFLECVQDMDHENMFWYRQDPGLGLRLIYFSYDVKMKEKGDIPEGYSVSREKKERFSLILESASTNQTSMYLCASRTRVYPETQYFGPGTRLLVL.

This chain joins TRBV19 and TRBJ1-6; D is ambiguous. Germline V CDR1 and CDR2: LNHDA, SQIVND (reference sequence). There are 15 residues in the CDR3. Deletions cut 5 bases from V and 0 bases from J, with 8 bases between. The CDR3 spells CASSSLSSYNSPLHF. DNA for the CDR3: TGTGCCAGTAGTTCGTTGAGCTCCTATAATTCACCCCTCCACTTT.

This clone was recorded only once. The rearrangement uses TRBV30 and TRBJ1-2, with TRBD1 matching over 9 bases. Trimming removed 3 bases from V and 1 base from J; junction bases left unmatched: 3. CDR3 length: 14 amino acids. Germline V gives CDR1 GTSNPN, CDR2 SVGIG (reference sequence). The CDR3 coding sequence is TGTGCCTGGAGATACAGGGGGCGTAACTATGGCTACACCTTC. Translating gives CAWRYRGRNYGYTF.

The CDR3 sequence: CASSLWLAGTSSTDTQYF. The CDR3 DNA reads TGCGCCAGCAGCTTGTGGCTAGCGGGAACCTCTAGCACAGATACGCAGTATTTT. The genes are TRBV5-1 and TRBJ2-3; 9 nucleotides line up with TRBD2. V trimming: 1 base; J trimming: 0 bases; junction bases outside the gene matches: 9. The CDR3 has 18 residues. Germline V lookup: CDR1 SGHRS, CDR2 YFSETQ.

The CDR3 reads CASSQVAVGIGQNIQYF. CDR3 bases: TGTGCCAGCAGCCAAGTGGCAGTAGGAATTGGGCAAAACATTCAGTACTTC. J is TRBJ2-4 and V is TRBV4-2; no reliable D call. Looked up from germline, CDR1 is LGHNA and CDR2 is YNFKEQ. CDR3 length: 17 residues. Trimming removed 1 base from V and 5 bases from J, with 18 bases in between.